Detailed here is one TCR beta chain. Libraries were prepared by immunoSEQ multiplex PCR; TCRdb keeps only in-frame clonotypes and omits some of them. The profile shows about 36,000 clones, 92% of them singletons. The data originate from a study of T cell changes during pregnancy in multiple sclerosis. Deletions cut 3 bases from V and 5 bases from J, with 12 bases between. The CDR3 is 14 residues long. Germline V lookup: CDR1 MNHEY, CDR2 SMNVEV (reference sequence). The V gene is TRBV27, the J gene TRBJ2-3, with D possibly being TRBD1 (6 bases). This receptor was identified in a female donor with multiple sclerosis, enrolled in a pregnancy study. This specimen consisted of CD4+ T cells from peripheral blood mononuclear cells, obtained after pregnancy. CDR3 sequence (DNA): TGTGCCAGCAGTTTCACAGGGCCGGGAGATACGCAGTATTTT. Its protein is CASSFTGPGDTQYF.